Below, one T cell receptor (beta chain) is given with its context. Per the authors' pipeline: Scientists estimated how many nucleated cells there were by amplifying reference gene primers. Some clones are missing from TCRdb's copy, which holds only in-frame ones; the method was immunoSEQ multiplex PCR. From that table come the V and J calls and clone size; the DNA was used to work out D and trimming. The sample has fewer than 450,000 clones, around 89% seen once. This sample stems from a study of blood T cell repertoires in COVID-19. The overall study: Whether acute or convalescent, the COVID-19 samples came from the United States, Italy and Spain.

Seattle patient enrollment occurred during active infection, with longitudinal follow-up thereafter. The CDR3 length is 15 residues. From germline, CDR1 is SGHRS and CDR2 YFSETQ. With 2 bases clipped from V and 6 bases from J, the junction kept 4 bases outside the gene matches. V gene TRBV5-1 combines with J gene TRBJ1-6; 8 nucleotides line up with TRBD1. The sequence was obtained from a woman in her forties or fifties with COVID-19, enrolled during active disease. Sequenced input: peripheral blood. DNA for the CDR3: TGCGCCAGCAGCTTAGCAGGGGGCCGTAATTCACCCCTCCACTTT. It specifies CASSLAGGRNSPLHF.